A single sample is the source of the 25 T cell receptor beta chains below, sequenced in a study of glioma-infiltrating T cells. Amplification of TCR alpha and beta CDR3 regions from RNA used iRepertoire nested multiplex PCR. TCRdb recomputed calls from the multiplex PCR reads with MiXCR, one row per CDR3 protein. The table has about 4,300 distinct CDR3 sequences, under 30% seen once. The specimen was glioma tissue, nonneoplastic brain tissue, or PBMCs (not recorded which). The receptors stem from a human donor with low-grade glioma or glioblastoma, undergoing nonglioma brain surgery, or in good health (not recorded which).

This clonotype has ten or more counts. CDR3 in DNA: TGTGCCAGCAGCCAAGATGTACGGGCTGAGCAGTTCTTC. This encodes CASSQDVRAEQFF. The rearrangement uses TRBV3-1 and TRBJ2-1, with D unclear. The V end lost 0 bases, the J end lost 9 bases, and 9 bases lay between the germline ends. The CDR3 has 13 residues. In germline, CDR1 is LGHDT, CDR2 YNNKEL (reference sequence).

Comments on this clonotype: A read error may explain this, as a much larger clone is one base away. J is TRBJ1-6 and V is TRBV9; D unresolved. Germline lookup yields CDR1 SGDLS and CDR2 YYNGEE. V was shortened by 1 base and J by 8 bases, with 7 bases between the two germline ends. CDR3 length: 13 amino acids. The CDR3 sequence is CASSVRVDSPLHF. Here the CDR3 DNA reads TGTGCCAGCAGCGTAAGGGTGGATTCACCCCTCCACTTT.

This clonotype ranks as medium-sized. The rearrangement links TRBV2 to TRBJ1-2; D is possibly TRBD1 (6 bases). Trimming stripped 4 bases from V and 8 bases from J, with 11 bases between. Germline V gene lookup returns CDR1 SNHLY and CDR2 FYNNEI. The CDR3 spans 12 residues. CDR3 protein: CASSVGTIGYTF. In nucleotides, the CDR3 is TGTGCCAGCAGTGTAGGGACAATCGGCTACACCTTC.

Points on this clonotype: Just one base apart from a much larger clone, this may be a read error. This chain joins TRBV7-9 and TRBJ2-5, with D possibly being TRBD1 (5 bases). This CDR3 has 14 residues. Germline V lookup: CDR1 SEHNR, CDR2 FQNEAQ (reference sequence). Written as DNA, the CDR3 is TGTGCCAGCAGCGGACAAGGGATAGAAGAGATCCAGTACTTC. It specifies CASSGQGIEEIQYF.

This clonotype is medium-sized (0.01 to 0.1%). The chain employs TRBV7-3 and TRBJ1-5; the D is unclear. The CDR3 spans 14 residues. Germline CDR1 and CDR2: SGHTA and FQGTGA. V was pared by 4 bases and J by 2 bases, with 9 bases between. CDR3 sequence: CASSWGDGNQPQHF. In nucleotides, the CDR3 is TGTGCCAGCAGCTGGGGTGACGGCAATCAGCCCCAGCATTTT.

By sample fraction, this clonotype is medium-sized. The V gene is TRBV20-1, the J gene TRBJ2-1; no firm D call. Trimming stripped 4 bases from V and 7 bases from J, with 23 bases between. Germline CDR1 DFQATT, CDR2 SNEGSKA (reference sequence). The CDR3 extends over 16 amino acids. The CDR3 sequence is CSATYPGPKVGNEQFF. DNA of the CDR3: TGCAGTGCTACCTACCCGGGCCCCAAGGTCGGGAATGAGCAGTTCTTC.

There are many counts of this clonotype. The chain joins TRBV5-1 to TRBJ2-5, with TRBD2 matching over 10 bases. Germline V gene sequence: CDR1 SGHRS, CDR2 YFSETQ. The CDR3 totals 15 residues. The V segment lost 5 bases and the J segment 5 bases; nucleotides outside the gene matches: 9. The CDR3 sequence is CASSKRGGLGETQYF. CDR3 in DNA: TGCGCCAGCAGTAAGCGGGGGGGCCTGGGGGAGACCCAGTACTTC.

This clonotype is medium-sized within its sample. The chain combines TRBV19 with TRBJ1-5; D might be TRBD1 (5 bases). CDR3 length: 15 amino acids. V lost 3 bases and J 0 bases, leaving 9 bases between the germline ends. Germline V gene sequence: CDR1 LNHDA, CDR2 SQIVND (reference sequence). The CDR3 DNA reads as TGTGCCAGTAGTATTGGGGACTATAGCAATCAGCCCCAGCATTTT. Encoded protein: CASSIGDYSNQPQHF.

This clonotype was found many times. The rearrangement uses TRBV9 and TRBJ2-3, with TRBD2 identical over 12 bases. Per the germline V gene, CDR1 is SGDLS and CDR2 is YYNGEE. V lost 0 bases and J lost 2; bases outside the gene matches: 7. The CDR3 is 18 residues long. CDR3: CASSVGTSGVQATDTQYF. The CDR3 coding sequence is TGTGCCAGCAGCGTAGGGACTAGCGGGGTGCAAGCCACAGATACGCAGTATTTT.

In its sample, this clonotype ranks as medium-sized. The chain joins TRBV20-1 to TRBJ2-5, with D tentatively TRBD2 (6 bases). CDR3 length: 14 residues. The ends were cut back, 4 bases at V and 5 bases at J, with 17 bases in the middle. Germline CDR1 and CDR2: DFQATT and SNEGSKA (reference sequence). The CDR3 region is CSAKRDSTVETQYF. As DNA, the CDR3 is TGCAGTGCTAAAAGGGACTCGACAGTGGAGACCCAGTACTTC.

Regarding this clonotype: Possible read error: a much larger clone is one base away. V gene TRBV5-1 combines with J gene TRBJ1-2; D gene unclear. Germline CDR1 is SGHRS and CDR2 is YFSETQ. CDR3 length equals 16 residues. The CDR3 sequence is CASSLGPGEANYGHTF. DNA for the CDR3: TGCGCCAGCAGCTTGGGGCCAGGAGAAGCTAACTATGGCCACACCTTC.

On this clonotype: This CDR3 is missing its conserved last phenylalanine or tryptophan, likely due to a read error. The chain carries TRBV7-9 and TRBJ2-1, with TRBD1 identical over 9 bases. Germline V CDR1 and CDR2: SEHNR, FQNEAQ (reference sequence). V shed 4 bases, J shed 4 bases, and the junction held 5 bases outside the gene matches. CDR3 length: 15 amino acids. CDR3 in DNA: TGTGCCAGCAGCTCCACAGGGGGCTTGTACAATGAGCAGTTCTCC. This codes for CASSSTGGLYNEQFS.

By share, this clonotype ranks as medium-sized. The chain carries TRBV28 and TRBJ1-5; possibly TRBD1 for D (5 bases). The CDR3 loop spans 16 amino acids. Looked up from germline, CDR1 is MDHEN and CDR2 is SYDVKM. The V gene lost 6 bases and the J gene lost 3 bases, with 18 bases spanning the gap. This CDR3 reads CASSRLGQVLNQPQHF. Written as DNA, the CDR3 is TGTGCCAGCAGCCGCTTGGGGCAGGTACTCAATCAGCCCCAGCATTTT. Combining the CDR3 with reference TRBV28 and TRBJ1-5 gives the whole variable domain DVKVTQSSRYLVKRTGEKVFLECVQDMDHENMFWYRQDPGLGLRLIYFSYDVKMKEKGDIPEGYSVSREKKERFSLILESASTNQTSMYLCASSRLGQVLNQPQHFGDGTRLSIL.

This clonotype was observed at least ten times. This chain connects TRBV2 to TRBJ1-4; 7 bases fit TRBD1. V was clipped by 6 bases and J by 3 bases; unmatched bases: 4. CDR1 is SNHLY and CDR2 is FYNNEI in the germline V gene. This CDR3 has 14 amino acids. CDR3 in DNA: TGTGCCAGCAGCGACAGGGCGGCTAATGAAAAACTGTTTTTT. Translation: CASSDRAANEKLFF. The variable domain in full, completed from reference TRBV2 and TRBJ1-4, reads EPEVTQTPSHQVTQMGQEVILRCVPISNHLYFYWYRQILGQKVEFLVSFYNNEISEKSEIFDDQFSVERPDGSNFTLKIRSTKLEDSAMYFCASSDRAANEKLFFGSGTQLSVL.

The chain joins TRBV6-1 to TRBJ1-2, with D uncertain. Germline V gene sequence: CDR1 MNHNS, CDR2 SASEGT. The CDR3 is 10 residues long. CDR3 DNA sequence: TGTGTTAGCAGTGAAGAAAGCGGAACCTTC. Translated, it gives CVSSEESGTF.

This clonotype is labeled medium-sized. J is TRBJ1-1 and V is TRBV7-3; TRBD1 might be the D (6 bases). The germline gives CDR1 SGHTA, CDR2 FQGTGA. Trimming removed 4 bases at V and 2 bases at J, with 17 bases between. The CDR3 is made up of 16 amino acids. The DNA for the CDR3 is TGTGCCAGCAGCTCCCAGCCGACAGGAGTAAACACTGAAGCTTTCTTT. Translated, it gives CASSSQPTGVNTEAFF.

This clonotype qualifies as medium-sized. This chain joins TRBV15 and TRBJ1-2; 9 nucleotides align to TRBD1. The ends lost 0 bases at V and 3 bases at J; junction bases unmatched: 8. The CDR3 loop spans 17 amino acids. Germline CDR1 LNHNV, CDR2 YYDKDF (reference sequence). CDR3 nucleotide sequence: TGTGCCACCAGCAGAGATCGGAGGACAGGGGATGACTATGGCTACACCTTC. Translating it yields CATSRDRRTGDDYGYTF.

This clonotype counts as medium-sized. CDR3 coding DNA: TGCGCCAGCAGCCGCTCGACAGGGCACGAGCAGTACGTC. It translates to CASSRSTGHEQYV. The gene calls are TRBV4-1 and TRBJ2-7; 7 nucleotides match TRBD1. Germline lookup yields CDR1 MGHRA and CDR2 YSYEKL. V dropped 4 bases and J dropped 5; count of bases not matched to a gene: 5. CDR3 length: 13 residues.

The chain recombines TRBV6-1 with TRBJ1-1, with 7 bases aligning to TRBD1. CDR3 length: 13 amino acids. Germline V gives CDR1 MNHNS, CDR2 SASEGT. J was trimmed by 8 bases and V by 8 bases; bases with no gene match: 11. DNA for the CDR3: TGTGCCAGCGGGACAGTACCTCGTGGAGAAGCTTTCTTT. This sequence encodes CASGTVPRGEAFF.

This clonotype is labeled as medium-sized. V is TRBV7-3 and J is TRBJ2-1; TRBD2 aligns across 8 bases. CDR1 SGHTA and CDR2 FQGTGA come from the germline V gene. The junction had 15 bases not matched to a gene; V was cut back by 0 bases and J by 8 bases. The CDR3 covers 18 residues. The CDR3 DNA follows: TGTGCCAGCAGCTTAACGGGACCCGTGGCGGGGGGTTGGGATGAGCAGTTCTTC. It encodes CASSLTGPVAGGWDEQFF.

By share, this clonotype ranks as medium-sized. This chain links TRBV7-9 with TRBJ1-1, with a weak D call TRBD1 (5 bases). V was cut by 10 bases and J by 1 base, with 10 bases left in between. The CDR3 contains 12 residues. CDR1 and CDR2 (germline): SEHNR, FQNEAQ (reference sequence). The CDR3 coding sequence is TGTGCCACCAGACAGCAGAACACTGAAGCTTTCTTT. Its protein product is CATRQQNTEAFF.

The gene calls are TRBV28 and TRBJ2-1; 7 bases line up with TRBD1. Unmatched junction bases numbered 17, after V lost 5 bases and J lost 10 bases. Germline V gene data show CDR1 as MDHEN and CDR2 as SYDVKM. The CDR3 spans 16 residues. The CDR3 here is CASSTTGKSSSYEQFF. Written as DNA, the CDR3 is TGTGCCAGCAGTACGACAGGGAAGTCTAGCTCCTACGAGCAGTTCTTC.

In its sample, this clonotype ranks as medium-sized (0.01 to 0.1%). In DNA form, the CDR3 reads TGCGCCAGCAGCCAAGCCCTTCATACCGGGGAGCTGTTTTTT. Its protein is CASSQALHTGELFF. V usage is TRBV4-1 and J usage is TRBJ2-2, with D uncertain. Germline V lookup: CDR1 MGHRA, CDR2 YSYEKL. CDR3 length: 14 residues. The V end was cut by 1 base, the J end by 5 bases, with 8 bases between.

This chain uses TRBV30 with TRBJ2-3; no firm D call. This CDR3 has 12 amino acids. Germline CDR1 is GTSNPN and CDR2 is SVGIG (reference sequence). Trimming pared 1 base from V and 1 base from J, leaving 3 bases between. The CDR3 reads CAWSECTDTQYF. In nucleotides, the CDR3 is TGTGCCTGGAGTGAGTGCACAGATACGCAGTATTTT.

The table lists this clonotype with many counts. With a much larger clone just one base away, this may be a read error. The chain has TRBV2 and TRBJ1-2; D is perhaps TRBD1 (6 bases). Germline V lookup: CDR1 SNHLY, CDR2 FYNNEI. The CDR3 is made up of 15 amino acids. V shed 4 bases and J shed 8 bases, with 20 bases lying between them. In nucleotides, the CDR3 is TGTGCCAGCAGTGGACGCGGAACGGGGGGCCACGGCTACACCTTC. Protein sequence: CASSGRGTGGHGYTF.